This T cell receptor beta chain is drawn from a study of cytomegalovirus exposure and HLA in healthy donors. General observations from the study: Highly shared variants forming one cluster were likely a sequencing artifact.

The CDR3 has 13 amino acids. Trimming pared 6 bases from V and 3 bases from J, leaving 9 bases between. Germline V gives CDR1 SNHLY, CDR2 FYNNEI. PCR employed 60 Vbeta and 13 Jbeta primers. In the study's own analysis: Roughly 10 million shared chains were among about 80 million unique TCR beta chains counted in a later analysis. The data were produced by immunoSEQ multiplex PCR, yet TCRdb's version contains in-frame clones alone and is incomplete. Clonal size and the V and J genes are those of that table, whereas D and trimming came from the DNA. This listing includes about 67,000 clones. Of note for this clone: What it recognizes is unknown.

The TCR sequence derives from a woman in her thirties or forties in good health and CMV-seropositive. This rearrangement joins TRBV2 to TRBJ1-5; TRBD1 is a possible D gene (5 bases). Material: PBMCs. CDR3 nucleotide sequence: TGTGCCAGCAGGCGGGACTCCAATCAGCCCCAGCATTTT. Residues: CASRRDSNQPQHF.